The 2 T cell receptor beta chains listed next were all sequenced from one sample in a study of blood T cell repertoires in COVID-19. The protocol was immunoSEQ multiplex PCR, while the TCRdb copy is restricted to in-frame clones and leaves out a portion. The sample lists 300,000 to 400,000 clones, approximately 87% seen once, with 2.5% to 3% in the top ten. Sequencing input: peripheral blood. The receptors were gathered from a woman younger than 45 with COVID-19, enrolled during active disease.

This chain connects TRBV10-2 to TRBJ1-5; weak D call: TRBD1 (6 bases). From germline, CDR1 is WSHSY and CDR2 SAAADI. This CDR3 contains 15 residues. Trimming pared 5 bases from V and 0 bases from J, leaving 11 bases between. CDR3 sequence reads: CASSPRTDSNQPQHF. CDR3 nucleotides: TGCGCCAGCAGTCCCCGGACAGATAGCAATCAGCCCCAGCATTTT.

This sequence joins TRBV18 and TRBJ2-3, with D hard to call. The CDR3 has 12 residues. Germline loops: CDR1 KGHSH, CDR2 LQKENI. V was shortened by 3 bases and J by 2 bases, with 3 bases between the two germline ends. CDR3 sequence: CASSPFTDTQYF. DNA for the CDR3: TGTGCCAGCTCACCCTTCACAGATACGCAGTATTTT.